This TCR beta chain is from a study of T cells after yellow fever vaccination. For the study at large: SMART-Seq v4 Ultra Low Input prepared the low-cell-number fractions.

CDR3 length: 14 amino acids. The germline V gene has CDR1 SGHTA and CDR2 FQGNSA. V shed 3 bases and J 13 bases; nucleotides not matched to a gene: 13. TCRdb reanalysed the 5' RACE reads using MiXCR and keeps one entry per CDR3 protein. The sample holds 200,000 to 300,000 distinct CDR3 sequences; 10% to 15% are singletons and the top ten take 0.5% to 0.6%. This clonotype occurred a few times. Antigen: not known. Study-level points and caveats: The appearance of a small share of clonotypes in both CD4 and CD8 compartments was observed.

The source was CD4+ T cells sorted from PBMCs, collected 45 days after the yellow fever booster vaccination. This TCR came from a man aged 25 to 40 who received the YFV17D yellow fever vaccine. The rearrangement links TRBV7-2 to TRBJ2-3; 7 positions match TRBD2. This chain's CDR3 is CASSLPSGAGSKYF. Written as DNA, the CDR3 is TGTGCCAGCAGCTTGCCAAGCGGGGCGGGGTCAAAGTATTTT.